The rows below give T cell receptor beta chains drawn from one sample of a study of cytotoxic CD8 clonotypes in ibrutinib-treated CLL. Clones were read by immunoSEQ multiplex PCR, and TCRdb kept only the in-frame ones, dropping some. Of tens of thousands of clones in the sample, 56% were seen once. Specimen: PBMCs, collected after 24 months of ibrutinib treatment. The receptors come from a human donor with chronic lymphocytic leukemia. CDR3s include the opening cysteine and the closing phenylalanine or tryptophan. A D gene is named only where the DNA matches it firmly. Clone sizes are given selectively: once, few, many, or a class where the clone is expanded.

j_call: TRBJ1-2; v_call: TRBV5-4; cdr3_length: 15; d_call: .; clone_size: .; cdr3_nt: TGTGCCAGCAGCTTGGTCGGCCAGGGTCCTTATGGCTACACCTTC; cdr3_aa: CASSLVGQGPYGYTF
j_call: TRBJ1-2; v_call: TRBV20-1; cdr3_length: 11; d_call: .; clone_size: .; cdr3_nt: TGCAGTGCGAGAGCCGGGTTAGGCTACACCTTC; cdr3_aa: CSARAGLGYTF
j_call: TRBJ1-1; v_call: TRBV18; cdr3_length: 17; d_call: TRBD1; clone_size: .; cdr3_nt: TGTGCCAGCTCACTTACGACCGCCGGGACAGGGCGGACTGAAGCTTTCTTT; cdr3_aa: CASSLTTAGTGRTEAFF
j_call: TRBJ2-1; v_call: TRBV5-4; cdr3_length: 12; d_call: .; clone_size: .; cdr3_nt: TGTGCCAGTCGTAGGCCCTACAATGAGCAGTTCTTC; cdr3_aa: CASRRPYNEQFF
j_call: TRBJ2-4; v_call: TRBV5-8; cdr3_length: 14; d_call: TRBD1; clone_size: .; cdr3_nt: TGTGCCAGCAGCTTGGTGCAGGGGACAGGCATTCAGTACTTC; cdr3_aa: CASSLVQGTGIQYF
j_call: TRBJ2-2; v_call: TRBV5-6; cdr3_length: 15; d_call: .; clone_size: .; cdr3_nt: TGTGCCAGCAGCGGCGCCGGGTACCTCACCGGGGAGCTGTTTTTT; cdr3_aa: CASSGAGYLTGELFF
j_call: TRBJ2-1; v_call: TRBV18; cdr3_length: 17; d_call: TRBD2; clone_size: .; cdr3_nt: TGTGCCAGCTCACCTGGACTAGCCAGCCTCATCTACAATGAGCAGTTCTTC; cdr3_aa: CASSPGLASLIYNEQFF
j_call: TRBJ1-5; v_call: TRBV5-7; cdr3_length: 16; d_call: .; clone_size: medium-sized; cdr3_nt: TGTGCCAGCAGTTACCCCGGGACGGTATACAATCAGCCCCAGCATTTT; cdr3_aa: CASSYPGTVYNQPQHF
j_call: TRBJ1-4; v_call: TRBV6-5; cdr3_length: 13; d_call: .; clone_size: few; cdr3_nt: TGTGCCAGCAGTTACCAAAAGAATGAAAAACTGTTTTTT; cdr3_aa: CASSYQKNEKLFF
j_call: TRBJ2-3; v_call: TRBV18; cdr3_length: 12; d_call: .; clone_size: few; cdr3_nt: TGTGCCAGCTCACCGGTAGGTGTTACGCAGTATTTT; cdr3_aa: CASSPVGVTQYF
j_call: TRBJ2-1; v_call: TRBV29-1; cdr3_length: 13; d_call: .; clone_size: few; cdr3_nt: TGCAGCGTTGAGCGTGCCCGTACCGGTGAGCAGTTCTTC; cdr3_aa: CSVERARTGEQFF
j_call: TRBJ1-1; v_call: TRBV10-3; cdr3_length: 15; d_call: .; clone_size: .; cdr3_nt: TGTGCCATCAGTGATTCTCGACAGGCCTCTTATGAAGCTTTCTTT; cdr3_aa: CAISDSRQASYEAFF
j_call: TRBJ1-4; v_call: TRBV7-9; cdr3_length: 16; d_call: .; clone_size: .; cdr3_nt: TGTGCCAGCAGCTTAGCCGGGACCTCGGGGAGGGAAAAACTGTTTTTT; cdr3_aa: CASSLAGTSGREKLFF
j_call: TRBJ2-6; v_call: TRBV28; cdr3_length: 15; d_call: .; clone_size: few; cdr3_nt: TGTGCCAGCAGTATAAGAAGAACTGGGGCCAACGTCCTGACTTTC; cdr3_aa: CASSIRRTGANVLTF
j_call: TRBJ1-3; v_call: TRBV5-1; cdr3_length: 14; d_call: .; clone_size: few; cdr3_nt: TGCGCCAGCAGCTTGGACCTCTCTGGAAACACCATATATTTT; cdr3_aa: CASSLDLSGNTIYF
j_call: TRBJ2-5; v_call: TRBV4-2; cdr3_length: 18; d_call: TRBD2; clone_size: .; cdr3_nt: TGTGCCAGCAGCCGGGGAGACGGGACTAGCGGGAGGGAAGAGACCCAGTACTTC; cdr3_aa: CASSRGDGTSGREETQYF
j_call: TRBJ2-5; v_call: TRBV5-6; cdr3_length: 15; d_call: .; clone_size: once; cdr3_nt: TGTGCCAGCAGCCGGGTTTTGCGGGGCCAAGAGACCCAGTACTTC; cdr3_aa: CASSRVLRGQETQYF
j_call: TRBJ2-2; v_call: TRBV29-1; cdr3_length: 15; d_call: TRBD1; clone_size: .; cdr3_nt: TGCAGCGTAACCGGGACAGAAGGACGCACCGGGGAGCTGTTTTTT; cdr3_aa: CSVTGTEGRTGELFF
j_call: TRBJ2-1; v_call: TRBV10-3; cdr3_length: 13; d_call: .; clone_size: .; cdr3_nt: TGTGCCATCAGTGAGGAAGGATACAATGAGCAGTTCTTC; cdr3_aa: CAISEEGYNEQFF
j_call: TRBJ1-6; v_call: TRBV19; cdr3_length: 14; d_call: .; clone_size: few; cdr3_nt: TGTGCCAGTAGTGGACGGGGGAGAAATTCACCCCTCCACTTT; cdr3_aa: CASSGRGRNSPLHF
j_call: TRBJ2-1; v_call: TRBV5-4; cdr3_length: 16; d_call: TRBD2; clone_size: .; cdr3_nt: TGTGCCAGCAGCTTGGCGGCTAGCGGGAATTACCATGAGCAGTTCTTC; cdr3_aa: CASSLAASGNYHEQFF
j_call: TRBJ2-1; v_call: TRBV28; cdr3_length: 12; d_call: .; clone_size: .; cdr3_nt: TGTGCCAGCGTGGGAGTCACGGGTGAGCAGTTCTTC; cdr3_aa: CASVGVTGEQFF
j_call: TRBJ1-2; v_call: TRBV5-1; cdr3_length: 15; d_call: TRBD1; clone_size: few; cdr3_nt: TGCGCCAGCAGCTTGGGGACAGGGGGGAACTATGGCTACACCTTC; cdr3_aa: CASSLGTGGNYGYTF
j_call: TRBJ2-1; v_call: TRBV29-1; cdr3_length: 13; d_call: .; clone_size: .; cdr3_nt: TGCAGCGTTGGGACCTTACTAAATAATGAGCAGTTCTTC; cdr3_aa: CSVGTLLNNEQFF
j_call: TRBJ2-7; v_call: TRBV7-8; cdr3_length: 15; d_call: .; clone_size: .; cdr3_nt: TGTGCCAGCAGCTTCTTCCGGGAGAACACCTACGAGCAGTACTTC; cdr3_aa: CASSFFRENTYEQYF